This T cell receptor (beta chain) appears in the sequencing data of a study of immune heterogeneity within non-small cell lung tumors. Study information: Of the tumors, a few were squamous cell, roughly 10 non-squamous, and 1 not otherwise specified. Broader study findings: Site-unique high-frequency clones occurred alongside identical dominant CDR3 beta clonotypes that recurred across tumor sites within a patient.

To note about this clonotype: Its antigen is unidentified.

The V gene's germline CDR1 is SGDLS and CDR2 YYNGEE. The CDR3 runs to 15 residues. V lost 4 bases and J 6 bases, leaving 20 bases between the germline ends. Genomic DNA extracted from bulk tumor tissue served as template. A total of around 660 ng was used per sample. Doctors removed several biopsies from each primary tumor during surgery, keeping them far apart. It was patients with untreated, newly diagnosed non-small cell lung cancer who underwent curative surgery. Donors comprised surgical patients with newly diagnosed non-small cell lung cancer, operated on with curative intent. A multiplex PCR containing 32 V primers and 13 J primers was used to amplify TCR beta CDR3. TCRdb ran MiXCR on the multiplex PCR reads and lists one entry per CDR3 protein. Among more than 9,500 distinct CDR3 sequences listed, roughly 32% were seen once.

Sequenced material: lung tumor tissue. V and J are TRBV9 and TRBJ2-7; tentative D call: TRBD1 (7 bases). This sequence was found in a man aged 55 to 70 with non-small cell lung cancer. The CDR3 loop reads CASSLTGTRGVEQYF. CDR3 sequence (DNA): TGTGCCAGCAGCCTGACAGGGACCAGGGGGGTCGAGCAGTACTTC.